What follows are 15 T cell receptor beta chains derived from one specimen sequenced in a study of T cell responses to AZD1222 COVID-19 vaccine. Clones were sequenced by immunoSEQ multiplex PCR, and TCRdb holds only the in-frame ones, with some missing. Here the sample spans 91,000 or so clones, approximately 90% being singletons. The sample here was peripheral blood, taken 28 days after the second AZD1222 dose. The receptors come from an adult who received the AZD1222 COVID-19 vaccine.

The genes are TRBV7-9 and TRBJ1-5; D possibly corresponds to TRBD1 (5 bases). Germline V CDR1 and CDR2: SEHNR, FQNEAQ (reference sequence). This CDR3 comprises 14 residues. Between the trimmed V and J ends, which lost 1 base and 3 bases, there was a span of 7 bases. CDR3 sequence reads: CASSLGQNNQPQHF. The CDR3 nucleotides are TGTGCCAGCAGCTTAGGACAGAACAATCAGCCCCAGCATTTT.

This chain links TRBV12-5 with TRBJ1-3, with D possibly matching TRBD1 (5 bases). Trimming removed 2 bases at V and 7 bases at J, with 15 bases between. CDR1 is LGHNT, CDR2 FRNRAP, per germline. The CDR3 loop spans 15 amino acids. Here the CDR3 reads CASGLLRDGENTIYF. CDR3 DNA: TGTGCTAGTGGTTTGCTCCGGGACGGTGAGAACACCATATATTTT.

The chain uses TRBV13 and TRBJ1-6; D unresolved. V lost 4 bases to trimming and J lost 8 bases, with 18 bases between them. Germline lookup yields CDR1 PRHDT and CDR2 FYEKMQ (reference sequence). The CDR3 loop spans 16 amino acids. The CDR3 bases are TGTGCCAGCAGCTCAACTACAGAACTGTGGGATTCACCCCTCCACTTT. Protein: CASSSTTELWDSPLHF.

This clone was seen more than once but under ten times. The chain recombines TRBV5-4 with TRBJ1-2, with D perhaps matching TRBD1 (6 bases). This CDR3 is 14 amino acids long. Looked up from germline, CDR1 is SGHNT and CDR2 is YYREEE (reference sequence). Trimming removed 5 bases from V and 3 bases from J, with 14 bases in between. The CDR3 here is CASRPTGRDYGYTF. The CDR3 bases are TGTGCCAGCAGACCGACAGGTCGTGACTATGGCTACACCTTC.

CDR3 in amino acids: CASSHAGADYEQYF. The DNA for the CDR3 is TGTGCCAGCAGCCACGCGGGGGCGGACTACGAGCAGTACTTC. The genes are TRBV7-2 and TRBJ2-7; D perhaps matches TRBD2 (7 bases). Germline values: CDR1 SGHTA, CDR2 FQGNSA. The CDR3 runs 14 residues. V shed 5 bases and J shed 3 bases, with 14 bases lying between them.

The chain uses TRBV18 and TRBJ2-3; 9 bases agree with TRBD2. The ends lost 2 bases at V and 0 bases at J; junction bases unmatched: 6. Germline CDR1 is KGHSH and CDR2 is LQKENI. The CDR3 has 17 residues. CDR3 in DNA: TGTGCCAGCTCACCAATCAGCGGGGGGTCTAGCACAGATACGCAGTATTTT. Translation: CASSPISGGSSTDTQYF.

The chain carries TRBV6-5 and TRBJ2-2, with D uncertain. V was trimmed by 8 bases and J by 6 bases, leaving 10 bases between them. The germline V gene has CDR1 MNHEY and CDR2 SVGAGI. The CDR3 extends over 12 amino acids. In DNA form, the CDR3 reads TGTGCCAGCTGGCGGTTTCCCGGGGAGCTGTTTTTT. Translation: CASWRFPGELFF.

This clone was seen just once. The chain joins TRBV19 to TRBJ1-1; TRBD1 might be the D (5 bases). The CDR3 length is 14 residues. Trimming removed 6 bases from V and 4 bases from J, with 15 bases in between. Germline V gene sequence: CDR1 LNHDA, CDR2 SQIVND (reference sequence). The CDR3 DNA sequence: TGTGCCAGTAGGTCCGGGCCTGGGGGCACTGAAGCTTTCTTT. Protein: CASRSGPGGTEAFF.

This rearrangement joins TRBV11-3 to TRBJ1-5; no firm D call. Germline V gene lookup returns CDR1 SGHNT and CDR2 YENEEA. The CDR3 extends over 13 amino acids. With 5 bases removed from V and 5 bases from J, the gap between germline ends came to 10 bases. In DNA, the CDR3 is TGTGCCAGCAGCCCGGGTGGGGATCAGCCCCAGCATTTT. It translates to CASSPGGDQPQHF.

This chain connects TRBV16 to TRBJ1-2; the match to TRBD1 covers 8 bases. The CDR3 covers 18 residues. The germline V gene has CDR1 KGHSY and CDR2 FQNENV. The trim removed 4 bases at V and 2 bases at J, leaving 15 bases unmatched. The CDR3 protein is CASSPTAGGEHPNYGYTF. CDR3 DNA: TGTGCCAGCAGCCCTACGGCAGGGGGCGAGCATCCGAACTATGGCTACACCTTC.

The genes are TRBV9 and TRBJ2-3; weak D call: TRBD2 (6 bases). V shed 5 bases and J shed 2 bases, with 12 bases lying between them. Germline CDR1 SGDLS, CDR2 YYNGEE. This CDR3 is 14 amino acids long. CDR3 loop: CASSETRATDTQYF. The CDR3 nucleotides are TGTGCCAGCAGTGAGACTAGAGCCACAGATACGCAGTATTTT.

J is TRBJ2-3 and V is TRBV5-1; no clear D gene. This CDR3 region has 14 residues. V was shortened by 5 bases and J by 2 bases, with 12 bases between the two germline ends. Germline loops: CDR1 SGHRS, CDR2 YFSETQ. The chain's CDR3 is CASSFSVNTDTQYF. In DNA form, the CDR3 reads TGCGCCAGCAGTTTTAGTGTAAACACAGATACGCAGTATTTT. Together with reference TRBV5-1 and TRBJ2-3, the CDR3 gives the full variable domain: KAGVTQTPRYLIKTRGQQVTLSCSPISGHRSVSWYQQTPGQGLQFLFEYFSETQRNKGNFPGRFSGRQFSNSRSEMNVSTLELGDSALYLCASSFSVNTDTQYFGPGTRLTVL.

This clone has a single count. The chain uses TRBV7-2 and TRBJ1-2; 7 bases map to TRBD1. CDR1 is SGHTA, CDR2 FQGNSA, per germline. V was pared by 7 bases and J by 7 bases, with 9 bases of the junction left unmatched. This CDR3 has 13 residues. Here the CDR3 DNA reads TGTGCCAGCATTGGAGGGGGCTTGGGTGGCTACACCTTC. It is translated as CASIGGGLGGYTF.

This sequence joins TRBV19 and TRBJ2-5; 8 nucleotides line up with TRBD1. V lost 5 bases and J lost 5; bases outside the gene matches: 10. Germline assignment: CDR1 LNHDA and CDR2 SQIVND (reference sequence). The CDR3 runs to 15 residues. As DNA, the CDR3 is TGTGCCAGTAGTCCCGGGACAGGAGTCCGGGAGACCCAGTACTTC. Its protein product is CASSPGTGVRETQYF.

The V call is TRBV6-2 or TRBV6-3, the J call TRBJ1-2; TRBD1 agrees at 8 bases. This CDR3 region has 15 residues. Germline CDR1 is MNHEY and CDR2 is SVGEGT. V gave up 4 bases and J gave up 0 bases; unmatched junction bases: 4. CDR3 loop: CASSSRDRSNYGYTF. CDR3 nucleotide sequence: TGTGCCAGCAGTTCCCGGGACAGGTCTAACTATGGCTACACCTTC.